The present T cell receptor beta chain was sequenced within a study of molecular identifiers for immune sequencing clone quantification. As previously described, bulk TCR libraries were made using listed TCR primers. TCRdb ran MiXCR on the PCR reads and lists one entry per CDR3 protein. This sample has 45,000 to 55,000 distinct CDR3 sequences, with roughly a third found just once. Trimming pared 5 bases from V and 9 bases from J, leaving 11 bases between. Germline V lookup: CDR1 LNHDA, CDR2 SQIVND (reference sequence). The CDR3 loop spans 12 amino acids. This clonotype has a handful of counts. Its antigen is not identified. Study outcomes and limitations: Single-cell amounts of spiked Jurkat TCR RNA were reportedly detectable among approximately 1 million naive cells.

The chain is built from TRBV19 and TRBJ2-1, with D hard to call. The source material was naive CD8+ T cells from blood, with Jurkat cell RNA spiked in. Subset in this sample: FACS-sorted CD8+CD4-CCR7+CD45RA+ naive T cells. The receptor comes from a human donor in good health. Some libraries in this study had Jurkat cell RNA spiked in. CDR3 DNA: TGTGCCAGTAGTCCTCAAGGTGGTGAGCAGTTCTTC. Its translation: CASSPQGGEQFF.